The clone carrying this T cell receptor beta chain was counted between two and nine times. This sample is drawn from a study of human T cells and chemical hapten exposure. Overall study: A 2 cm by 2 cm inner upper arm patch received 2% DPC for sensitization. The study patch tested 0.01% DPC on the upper back and read results at 6 days.

As for time point: patch test 2, 6 weeks after DPC sensitization. Treatment defined: therapeutic diphenylcyclopropenone sensitization with weekly scalp DPC. Suited to DPC and affected by alopecia, the donors ranged from 18 to 70 years old. In the authors' methods: Sampled TCR counts reached a median of roughly 100,000 per sample, with values ranging from 23,224 to 690,600. TCRdb redid the calling of the RACE reads with MiXCR, one entry per CDR3 protein. TCRdb's processing, not the authors' own work, is the source of the V and J calls. There are roughly 84,000 distinct CDR3 sequences in the sample; around 9.3% occur only once, and roughly 5% lies in the top ten. The CDR3 spans 12 residues. V shed 8 bases and J 7 bases; nucleotides not matched to a gene: 4. Germline V gene data show CDR1 as MDHEN and CDR2 as SYDVKM.

Material: whole blood, obtained in connection with sensitization to the hapten diphenylcyclopropenone (DPC). The rearrangement uses TRBV28 and TRBJ2-7, with 11 positions matching TRBD2. This receptor was identified in a woman aged 45-65 years with alopecia areata. Some clones in this sample may be carry-over from other donors' samples. The CDR3 loop reads CASAGLAEEQYF. The CDR3 nucleotides are TGTGCCAGCGCGGGACTAGCGGAGGAGCAGTACTTC.